This TCR beta chain appears in the sequencing data of a study of blood T cell repertoires in COVID-19. Study background: Specimens from acute and convalescent COVID-19 originated in the United States, Italy and Spain. PBMCs, B-cell-depleted T cells, or T cells provided the cDNA or gDNA that made up the material.

The CDR3 contains 15 residues. From germline, CDR1 is LNHDA and CDR2 SQIVND (reference sequence). V lost 7 bases and J 9 bases, leaving 19 bases between the germline ends. In Seattle, patients joined the study during active infection and were tracked longitudinally. Measured with immunoSEQ multiplex PCR; TCRdb has only the in-frame clones, and not every one. Of about 300,000 clones listed, 65% to 85% are singletons. V and J are TRBV19 and TRBJ1-6, with unresolved D. This TCR derives from a human donor with COVID-19, enrolled during active disease. The donor label of this sample is uncertain. Specimen: peripheral blood. The CDR3 nucleotides read TGTGCCAGTAACACACCACGGAGCTCGGGTTCACCCCTCCACTTT. Translated, it gives CASNTPRSSGSPLHF.